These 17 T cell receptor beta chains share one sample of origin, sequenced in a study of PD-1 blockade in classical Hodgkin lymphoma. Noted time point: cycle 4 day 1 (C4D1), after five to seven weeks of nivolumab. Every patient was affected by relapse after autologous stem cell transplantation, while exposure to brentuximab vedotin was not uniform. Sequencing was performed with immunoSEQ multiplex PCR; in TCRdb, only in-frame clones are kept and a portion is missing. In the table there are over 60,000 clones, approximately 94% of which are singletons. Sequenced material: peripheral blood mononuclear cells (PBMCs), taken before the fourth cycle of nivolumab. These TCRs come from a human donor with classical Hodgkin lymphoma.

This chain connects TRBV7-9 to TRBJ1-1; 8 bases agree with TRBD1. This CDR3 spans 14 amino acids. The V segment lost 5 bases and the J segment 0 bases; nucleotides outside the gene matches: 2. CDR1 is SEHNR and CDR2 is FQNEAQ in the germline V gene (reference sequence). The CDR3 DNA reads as TGTGCCAGCAGCCGACAGGGGATGAACACTGAAGCTTTCTTT. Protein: CASSRQGMNTEAFF.

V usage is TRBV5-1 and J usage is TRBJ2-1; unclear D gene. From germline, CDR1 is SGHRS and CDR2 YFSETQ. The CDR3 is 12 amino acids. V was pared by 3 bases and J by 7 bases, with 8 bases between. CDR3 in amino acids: CASSYRKNEQFF. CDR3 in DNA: TGCGCCAGCAGCTACCGAAAGAATGAGCAGTTCTTC.

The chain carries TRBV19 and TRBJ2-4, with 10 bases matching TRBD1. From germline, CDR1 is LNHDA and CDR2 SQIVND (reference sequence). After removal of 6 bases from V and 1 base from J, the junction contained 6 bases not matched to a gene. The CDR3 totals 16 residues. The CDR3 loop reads CASSVPGQGAKNIQYF. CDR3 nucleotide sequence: TGTGCCAGTAGCGTACCGGGACAGGGGGCCAAAAACATTCAGTACTTC.

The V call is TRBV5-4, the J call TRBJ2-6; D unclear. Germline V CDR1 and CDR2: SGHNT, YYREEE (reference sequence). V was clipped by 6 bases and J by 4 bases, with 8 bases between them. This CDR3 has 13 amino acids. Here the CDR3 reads CASNPAGANVLTF. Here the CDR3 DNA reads TGTGCCAGCAACCCCGCCGGGGCCAACGTCCTGACTTTC.

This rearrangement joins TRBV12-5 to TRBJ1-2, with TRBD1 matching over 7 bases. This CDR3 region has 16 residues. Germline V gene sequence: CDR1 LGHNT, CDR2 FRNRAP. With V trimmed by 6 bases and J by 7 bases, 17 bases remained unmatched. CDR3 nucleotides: TGTGCTAGTGGGTCAACCGAACAGGGGCCTTTATCTGGCTACACCTTC. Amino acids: CASGSTEQGPLSGYTF. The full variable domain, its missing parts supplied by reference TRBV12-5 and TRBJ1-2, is DARVTQTPRHKVTEMGQEVTMRCQPILGHNTVFWYRQTMMQGLELLAYFRNRAPLDDSGMPKDRFSAEMPDATLATLKIQPSEPRDSAVYFCASGSTEQGPLSGYTFGSGTRLTVV.

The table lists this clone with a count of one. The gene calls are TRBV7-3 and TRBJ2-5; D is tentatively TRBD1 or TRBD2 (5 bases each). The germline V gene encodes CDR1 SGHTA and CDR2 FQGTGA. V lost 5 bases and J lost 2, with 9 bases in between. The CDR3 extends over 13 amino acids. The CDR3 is CASSTGTQETQYF. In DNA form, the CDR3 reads TGTGCCAGCAGCACCGGGACGCAAGAGACCCAGTACTTC.

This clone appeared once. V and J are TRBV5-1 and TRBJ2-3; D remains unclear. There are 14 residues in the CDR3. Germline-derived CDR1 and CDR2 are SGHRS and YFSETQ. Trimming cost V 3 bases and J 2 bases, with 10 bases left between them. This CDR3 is CASSSALTTDTQYF. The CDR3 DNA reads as TGCGCCAGCAGCTCCGCTTTGACCACAGATACGCAGTATTTT.

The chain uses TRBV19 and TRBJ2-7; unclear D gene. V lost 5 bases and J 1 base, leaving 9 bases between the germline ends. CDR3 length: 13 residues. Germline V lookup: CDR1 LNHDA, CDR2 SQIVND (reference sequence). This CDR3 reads CASSVGISYEQYF. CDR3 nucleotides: TGTGCCAGTAGTGTGGGAATTTCCTACGAGCAGTACTTC.

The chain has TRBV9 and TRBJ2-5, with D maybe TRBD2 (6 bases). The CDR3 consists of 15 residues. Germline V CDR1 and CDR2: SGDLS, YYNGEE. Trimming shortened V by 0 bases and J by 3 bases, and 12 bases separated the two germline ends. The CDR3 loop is CASSVGGGAKETQYF. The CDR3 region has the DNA TGTGCCAGCAGCGTAGGCGGAGGGGCCAAAGAGACCCAGTACTTC.

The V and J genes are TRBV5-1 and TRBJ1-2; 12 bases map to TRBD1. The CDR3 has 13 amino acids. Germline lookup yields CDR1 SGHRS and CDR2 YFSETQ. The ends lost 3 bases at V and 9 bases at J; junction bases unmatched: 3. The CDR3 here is CASSSGTGGSYTF. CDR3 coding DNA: TGCGCCAGCAGCTCGGGGACAGGGGGCAGCTACACCTTC.

The CDR3 region is CASSPSYSSYEQYF. The CDR3 nucleotides are TGTGCCAGCAGTCCATCCTACAGCTCCTACGAGCAGTACTTC. J is TRBJ2-7 and V is TRBV28; D not resolved. The CDR3 loop spans 14 amino acids. V lost 5 bases to trimming and J lost 0 bases, with 11 bases between them. CDR1 is MDHEN, CDR2 SYDVKM, per germline.

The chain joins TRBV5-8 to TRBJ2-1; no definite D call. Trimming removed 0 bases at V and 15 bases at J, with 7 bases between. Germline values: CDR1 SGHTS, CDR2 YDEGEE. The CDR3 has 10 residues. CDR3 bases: TGTGCCAGCAGCTTGGTGGGCCCGTTCTTC. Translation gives CASSLVGPFF.

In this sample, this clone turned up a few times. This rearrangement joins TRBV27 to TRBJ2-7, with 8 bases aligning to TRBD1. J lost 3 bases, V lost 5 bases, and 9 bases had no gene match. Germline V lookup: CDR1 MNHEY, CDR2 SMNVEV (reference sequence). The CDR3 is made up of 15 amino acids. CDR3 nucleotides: TGTGCCAGCAGTATCAGGGGGCAGGGGGGCTACGAGCAGTACTTC. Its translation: CASSIRGQGGYEQYF.

The CDR3 protein is CASSPSPLAGGRETQYF. In DNA, the CDR3 is TGTGCCAGCAGCCCGAGCCCACTAGCGGGGGGGCGGGAGACCCAGTACTTC. The chain has TRBV7-2 and TRBJ2-5; 13 nucleotides line up with TRBD2. This CDR3 has 17 residues. V shed 5 bases, J shed 5 bases, and the junction held 11 bases outside the gene matches. Per germline, CDR1 SGHTA and CDR2 FQGNSA.

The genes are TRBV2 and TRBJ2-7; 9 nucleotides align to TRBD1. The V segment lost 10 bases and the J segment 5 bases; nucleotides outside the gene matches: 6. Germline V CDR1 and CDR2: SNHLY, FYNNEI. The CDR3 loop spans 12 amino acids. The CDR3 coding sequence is TGTGCCATAAGAGACAGGGGGAACGAGCAGTACTTC. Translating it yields CAIRDRGNEQYF.

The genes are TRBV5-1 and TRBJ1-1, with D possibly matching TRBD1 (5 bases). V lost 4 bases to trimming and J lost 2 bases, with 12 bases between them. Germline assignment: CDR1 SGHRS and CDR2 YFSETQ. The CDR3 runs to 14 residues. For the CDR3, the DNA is TGCGCCAGCAGCCGGGACGCTCTTAACACTGAAGCTTTCTTT. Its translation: CASSRDALNTEAFF.

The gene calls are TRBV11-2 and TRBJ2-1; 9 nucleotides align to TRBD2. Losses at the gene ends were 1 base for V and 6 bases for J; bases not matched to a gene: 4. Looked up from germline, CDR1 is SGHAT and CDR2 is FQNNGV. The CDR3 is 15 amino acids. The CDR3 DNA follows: TGTGCCAGCAGCTTAGGGGCGGGAGGGCTCAATGAGCAGTTCTTC. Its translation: CASSLGAGGLNEQFF.